This T cell receptor (beta chain) was retrieved from a study of regulatory T cells. Regarding this clone: Its antigen is not known.

Study-level results: In CD3G-deficient patients, conventional CD4+ T cells were enriched for hydrophobic CDR3 residues at positions 6 and 7. Regulatory T cells showed the strongest V-J pair restriction and V/J gene skewing among patient repertoires.

With 3 bases clipped from V and 5 bases from J, the junction kept 6 bases outside the gene matches. CDR3 length equals 14 residues. Per germline, CDR1 MNHNS and CDR2 SASEGT. All CD3G-deficient patients showed autoimmunity, more severe in two. CD4+ T cells were divided by sorting: CD25-high CD127-low Tregs, CD25-low CD127-high conventional cells. Primers: 52 TRBV forward and 13 TRBJ reverse. Here immunoSEQ multiplex PCR was the method, and the copy in TCRdb shows in-frame clones only, minus some. The repertoire holds 20,000 to 25,000 clones, 88% seen once, with roughly 1.3% in the top ten. Material: conventional CD4+ T cells sorted from blood. This clonotype originated in a child under 18 with CD3G deficiency. The rearrangement uses TRBV6-1 and TRBJ2-7; TRBD2 matches at 8 bases. In nucleotides, the CDR3 is TGTGCCAGCAGTGATCCCGGGGGGGTCGACGAGCAGTACTTC. It encodes CASSDPGGVDEQYF.